A selection of T cell receptor beta chains follows, all from one sample in a study of blood T cell repertoires in COVID-19. The protocol was immunoSEQ multiplex PCR, while the TCRdb copy is restricted to in-frame clones and leaves out a portion. This table has about 320,000 clones, nearly 90% appearing once. Specimen: PBMCs or T cells enriched from blood (not recorded which). Receptors originate from a woman between 25 and 40 years old who had recovered from COVID-19. The CDR3 runs from the conserved cysteine through the conserved F or W. The D gene is left open where the match is weak. The size field is filled for only some rows; it gives once, few, many or a size class.

j_call | d_call | v_call | clone_size | cdr3_length | cdr3_nt | cdr3_aa
TRBJ2-1 | TRBD1 | TRBV12-3/TRBV12-4 | . | 12 | TGTGCCAGCAGTTTGACAGGGGGTGAGCAGTTCTTC | CASSLTGGEQFF
TRBJ2-3 | . | TRBV19 | . | 14 | TGTGCCAGTAGTATAGGGACTGTCATCGATACGCAGTATTTT | CASSIGTVIDTQYF
TRBJ2-1 | . | TRBV2 | . | 15 | TGTGCCAGCAGTGTACAGGGGAGGTTCCACAATGAGCAGTTCTTC | CASSVQGRFHNEQFF
TRBJ2-7 | . | TRBV10-3 | . | 13 | TGTGCCATCAGAACAATACGGGGATACGAGCAGTACTTC | CAIRTIRGYEQYF
TRBJ1-2 | TRBD1 | TRBV6-5 | . | 13 | TGTGCCAGCAGTTACTCGACAGGGTTGGGCTACACCTTC | CASSYSTGLGYTF
TRBJ1-4 | . | TRBV29-1 | . | 14 | TGCAGCGTTGAACTCCCCGGGGGTAATGAAAAACTGTTTTTT | CSVELPGGNEKLFF
TRBJ1-6 | TRBD1 | TRBV27 | . | 16 | TGTGCCAGCAGTTCTGCAGGGGGAACGTATAATTCACCCCTCCACTTT | CASSSAGGTYNSPLHF
TRBJ2-1 | . | TRBV24-1 | . | 15 | TGTGCCACCAGTGACACCCGCGGCCCGAGGAATGAGCAGTTCTTC | CATSDTRGPRNEQFF
TRBJ1-3 | . | TRBV7-2 | . | 13 | TGTGCCAGCAGCTACTTCGTCGGAAACACCATATATTTT | CASSYFVGNTIYF
TRBJ1-2 | . | TRBV30 | . | 15 | TGTGCCTGGAGTGTACACCCCTCCCCAGGCTATGGCTACACCTTC | CAWSVHPSPGYGYTF
TRBJ2-7 | TRBD1 | TRBV6-5 | . | 15 | TGTGCCAGCAGTTATGGACAGGGAGTACCCTACGAGCAGTACTTC | CASSYGQGVPYEQYF
TRBJ2-2 | TRBD2 | TRBV6-6 | . | 18 | TGTGCCAGCAGTCGCCGACTAGCGGGGGGGTTGAACACCGGGGAGCTGTTTTTT | CASSRRLAGGLNTGELFF
TRBJ1-2 | . | TRBV7-9 | few | 14 | TGTGCCAGCAGCGTTGTTCAGGGTACCCATGGCTACACCTTC | CASSVVQGTHGYTF
TRBJ1-1 | . | TRBV6-5 | . | 14 | TGTGCCAGCAGTTTCGGTAGCCTGAACACTGAAGCTTTCTTT | CASSFGSLNTEAFF
TRBJ2-7 | TRBD2 | TRBV7-2 | . | 18 | TGTGCCAGCAGCTTGACGGGACTAGCGGGGGGGCCTGGTTACGAGCAGTACTTC | CASSLTGLAGGPGYEQYF
TRBJ2-7 | TRBD1 | TRBV27 | . | 15 | TGTGCCAGCAGTTTATCACGGGGACAGGGAAACGAGCAGTACTTC | CASSLSRGQGNEQYF
TRBJ2-1 | TRBD2 | TRBV5-1 | . | 15 | TGCGCCAGCAGCCCGGGACTAGCGGGGGGATATGAGCAGTTCTTC | CASSPGLAGGYEQFF
TRBJ1-5 | . | TRBV9 | . | 15 | TGTGCCAGCAGCGTAGGGGGAGCGGGGAATCAGCCCCAGCATTTT | CASSVGGAGNQPQHF
TRBJ2-6 | . | TRBV5-1 | . | 15 | TGCGCCAGCAGCACGGACAGCTCTGGGGCCAACGTCCTGACTTTC | CASSTDSSGANVLTF
TRBJ2-7 | TRBD1 | TRBV5-6 | . | 15 | TGTGCCAGCAGCTTTTTAAAGGACAGGGGCTACGAGCAGTACTTC | CASSFLKDRGYEQYF
TRBJ2-5 | . | TRBV19 | . | 16 | TGTGCCAGTAGTTCCTCCCGGGACTGGGGGAAAGAGACCCAGTACTTC | CASSSSRDWGKETQYF
TRBJ1-2 | . | TRBV30 | once | 12 | TGTGCCTGGACCTACGACCCAGCGGGCTACACCTTC | CAWTYDPAGYTF
TRBJ1-2 | . | TRBV29-1 | . | 13 | TGCAGCGTTGCTTTTACAGATAACTATGGCTACACCTTC | CSVAFTDNYGYTF
TRBJ2-2 | TRBD1 | TRBV7-6 | . | 16 | TGTGCCAGCAGCCCCCTCCCGGGACAGATCCCCGGGGAGCTGTTTTTT | CASSPLPGQIPGELFF
TRBJ2-3 | . | TRBV9 | . | 14 | TGTGCCAGCAGCGTAAGTGGCAACACAGATACGCAGTATTTT | CASSVSGNTDTQYF
TRBJ2-2 | . | TRBV6-1 | . | 17 | TGTGCCAGCAGTGATCTCCCGGCGACTGCGAACACCGGGGAGCTGTTTTTT | CASSDLPATANTGELFF
TRBJ1-1 | . | TRBV9 | . | 12 | TGTGCCAGCAGCGTAGCGGGGTCGGAAGCTTTCTTT | CASSVAGSEAFF
TRBJ1-2 | TRBD1 | TRBV3-1/TRBV3-2 | . | 14 | TGTGCCAAGACCACAGGGGGTATTAACTATGGCTACACCTTC | CAKTTGGINYGYTF
TRBJ2-2 | . | TRBV11-2 | . | 12 | TGTGCCACCCGCGGGGTCACCGGGGAGCTGTTTTTT | CATRGVTGELFF
TRBJ2-7 | TRBD2 | TRBV19 | . | 14 | TGTGCCAGTAGTATCACTAGCGGTTCCTACGAGCAGTACTTC | CASSITSGSYEQYF
TRBJ1-6 | . | TRBV30 | once | 13 | TGTGCCTGGATGGGCAGGAGGAGCTCCCCTCTCCACTTT | CAWMGRRSSPLHF
TRBJ1-1 | TRBD1 | TRBV2 | . | 13 | TGTGCCACACAGGGGACCATGAACACTGAAGCTTTCTTT | CATQGTMNTEAFF
TRBJ2-1 | . | TRBV9 | . | 15 | TGTGCCAGCAGCGTCCTCCCTGGGGGGAAGAATGAGCAGTTCTTC | CASSVLPGGKNEQFF
TRBJ1-2 | . | TRBV4-1 | . | 14 | TGCGCCAGCACCGGCGGGAGGTCTAACTATGGCTACACCTTC | CASTGGRSNYGYTF
TRBJ2-3 | . | TRBV6-5 | . | 13 | TGTGCCAGCAGCCAAGGGGGCACAGATACGCAGTATTTT | CASSQGGTDTQYF
TRBJ1-2 | TRBD1 | TRBV7-9 | few | 17 | TGTGCCAGCAGCCGAATTGTCCGGGACAGGGCCGGCTATGGCTACACCTTC | CASSRIVRDRAGYGYTF
TRBJ2-5 | TRBD2 | TRBV9 | . | 13 | TGTGCCAGCGGACTAGCGGGAGGCGAGACCCAGTACTTC | CASGLAGGETQYF
TRBJ1-2 | TRBD1 | TRBV5-1 | many | 13 | TGCGCCAGCCAAACCGGACAGGATTATGGCTACACCTTC | CASQTGQDYGYTF
TRBJ2-1 | . | TRBV27 | . | 12 | TGTGCCAGCAGTTTCTTAGCTGGTGAGCAGTTCTTC | CASSFLAGEQFF
TRBJ1-4 | TRBD1 | TRBV7-9 | . | 16 | TGTGCCAGCAGCAAAGAAGGGGGCCTAACTAATGAAAAACTGTTTTTT | CASSKEGGLTNEKLFF
TRBJ2-7 | TRBD2 | TRBV3-1/TRBV3-2 | . | 15 | TGTGCCAGCAGCCAAGGTAGCGGGGGGGCTTACGAGCAGTACTTC | CASSQGSGGAYEQYF
TRBJ1-2 | TRBD1 | TRBV27 | . | 14 | TGTGCCAGCAGGCAAACAGGGGTTGAGCGTGGCTACACCTTC | CASRQTGVERGYTF
TRBJ1-5 | . | TRBV12-3/TRBV12-4 | . | 13 | TGTGCCAGCATGGAGGTGGGCAATCAGCCCCAGCATTTT | CASMEVGNQPQHF
TRBJ1-2 | . | TRBV5-4 | . | 13 | TGTGCCAGCAGCCGACAGACTAACTATGGCTACACCTTC | CASSRQTNYGYTF
TRBJ1-1 | . | TRBV19 | . | 11 | TGTGCCAGTACCCGGACACACGAAGCTTTCTTT | CASTRTHEAFF
TRBJ1-2 | . | TRBV12-3/TRBV12-4 | . | 13 | TGTGCCAGCAGTTTTCGGGATGACTATGGCTACACCTTC | CASSFRDDYGYTF
TRBJ2-3 | . | TRBV5-4 | . | 15 | TGTGCCAGCAGCTTGGTGGGGGGGGCCCCAGATACGCAGTATTTT | CASSLVGGAPDTQYF
TRBJ1-4 | TRBD1 | TRBV5-5 | . | 16 | TGTGCCAGCAGCAACCCGACCAGGACAGGGAATGAAAAACTGTTTTTT | CASSNPTRTGNEKLFF
TRBJ1-2 | . | TRBV7-2 | . | 15 | TGTGCCAGCAGCTTAGCATACAGGCCAGACTATGGCTACACCTTC | CASSLAYRPDYGYTF
TRBJ2-7 | TRBD1 | TRBV19 | . | 15 | TGTGCCAGTAGTATTACGACAGGGGGCACCTACGAGCAGTACTTC | CASSITTGGTYEQYF
TRBJ1-2 | . | TRBV9 | few | 12 | TGTGCCAGCAGCGACAGAGTTGAGGGCTACACCTTC | CASSDRVEGYTF
TRBJ2-2 | . | TRBV6-5 | once | 14 | TGTGCCAGCAGGGGCCTCCTGAACACCGGGGAGCTGTTTTTT | CASRGLLNTGELFF
TRBJ1-6 | . | TRBV4-3 | . | 15 | TGCGCCAGCAGCCAAGGACATCTGGATAATTCACCCCTCCACTTT | CASSQGHLDNSPLHF
TRBJ1-2 | . | TRBV20-1 | few | 11 | TGCAGTGCTAGTTTCAGGGATGGCTACACCTTC | CSASFRDGYTF
TRBJ1-5 | . | TRBV2 | . | 14 | TGTGCCAGCAGTGAAGACACAGGCAATGGGGCCCAGCATTTT | CASSEDTGNGAQHF